This T cell receptor (beta chain) was sequenced for a study of blood T cell repertoires in COVID-19. About the study: Both acute and convalescent COVID-19 samples were obtained from the United States, Italy and Spain.

Participant ages covered roughly 18 to 90 years across 20 to 30 US areas. Recovery meant two consecutive negative NP/OP PCR tests, professional clearance, or resolved symptoms. Assay used: immunoSEQ multiplex PCR; TCRdb lists only in-frame clones, some missing. This sample has fewer than 450,000 clones, with roughly 91% found just once. The source is a woman aged 18-35 years who had recovered from COVID-19. The sample taken for sequencing was PBMCs or T cells enriched from blood (not recorded which).

CDR3 DNA sequence: TGTGCCAGCAGCTCCACAGGGAGCCAAAAGGCCCAGTACTTC. The encoded protein is CASSSTGSQKAQYF. The chain carries TRBV5-4 and TRBJ2-5; perhaps TRBD1 as D (6 bases). CDR1 is SGHNT, CDR2 YYREEE, per germline (reference sequence). The V gene lost 3 bases and the J gene lost 9 bases, with 18 bases spanning the gap. This CDR3 is 14 amino acids long.